These T cell receptor beta chains were read from a single sample in a study of sequential checkpoint blockade in melanoma. Measured with immunoSEQ multiplex PCR; TCRdb has only the in-frame clones, and not every one. The data show about 4,800 clones, about three fifths seen once. Sequenced material: CD8+ T cells sorted from blood (inferred from file names), taken from a patient given nivolumab and ipilimumab in sequence. The receptors originated from a human donor with melanoma. Each CDR3 is given with its conserved first and last residue. A D gene is named only where the DNA matches it firmly. Some rows mark clone size as missing; the rest say once, few, many or name a class of expanded clone.

>.|TRBJ2-3|.|TRBV4-3
CASSQDWGESTDTQYF
TGCGCCAGCAGCCAAGATTGGGGGGAGAGCACAGATACGCAGTATTTT
>.|TRBJ2-5|TRBD1|TRBV27
CASSSRTGGVEQYF
TGTGCCAGCAGTTCCCGGACAGGGGGCGTAGAGCAGTACTTC
>few|TRBJ2-1|TRBD2|TRBV7-2
CASSRLAGGPGPEQFF
TGTGCCAGCAGCCGACTAGCGGGAGGTCCAGGACCTGAGCAGTTCTTC
>.|TRBJ1-2|.|TRBV7-6
CASSRNSQSRKTYGYTF
TGTGCCAGCAGCCGCAACAGTCAATCTCGAAAGACCTATGGCTACACCTTC
>.|TRBJ1-4|TRBD1|TRBV9
CASSRQGEEKLFF
TGTGCCAGCAGCCGCCAGGGGGAGGAAAAACTGTTTTTT
>.|TRBJ2-2|.|TRBV11-2
CASSLGAENTGELFF
TGTGCCAGCAGCTTGGGGGCGGAGAACACCGGGGAGCTGTTTTTT
>few|TRBJ1-4|.|TRBV13
CASSLRSHNEKLFF
TGTGCCAGCAGCCTGAGGAGCCATAATGAAAAACTGTTTTTT
>.|TRBJ2-7|TRBD1|TRBV30
CAWGTDDYEQYF
TGTGCCTGGGGGACAGACGACTACGAGCAGTACTTC
>.|TRBJ2-7|.|TRBV27
CASSFGTGAYEQYF
TGTGCCAGCAGTTTTGGCACAGGCGCCTACGAGCAGTACTTC
>.|TRBJ2-7|TRBD2|TRBV28
CASRLTSGRIHEQYF
TGTGCCAGCAGACTAACTAGCGGGAGGATCCACGAGCAGTACTTC
>.|TRBJ2-1|.|TRBV27
CASSLSVSGSYNEQFF
TGTGCCAGCAGTTTATCGGTGAGCGGCTCCTACAATGAGCAGTTCTTC
>.|TRBJ1-1|.|TRBV28
CASSWGGTEAFF
TGTGCCAGCAGCTGGGGAGGCACTGAAGCTTTCTTT
>.|TRBJ1-5|TRBD1|TRBV2
CASRAGTGAYQPQHF
TGTGCCAGCAGAGCCGGGACAGGGGCGTATCAGCCCCAGCATTTT
>.|TRBJ2-2|TRBD1|TRBV20-1
CSARRDREVFF
TGCAGTGCTCGCCGGGACAGGGAGGTGTTTTTT
>large|TRBJ2-7|TRBD1|TRBV27
CASSLTGVDEQYF
TGTGCCAGCAGTCTCACAGGGGTGGACGAGCAGTACTTC
>few|TRBJ2-3|.|TRBV6-5
CASSPGTPRDTQYF
TGTGCCAGCAGCCCCGGGACTCCCAGAGATACGCAGTATTTT